The clone carrying this T cell receptor (beta chain) has ten or more counts. Its antigen is still unknown. This CDR3 spans 13 amino acids. V was trimmed by 4 bases and J by 5 bases, leaving 8 bases between them. Germline V lookup: CDR1 KGHDR, CDR2 SFDVKD. Molecular barcoded adaptors covering alpha/delta and beta/gamma chains were used on approximately 400 ng RNA. TCRdb redid the calling of the reads with MiXCR, one entry per CDR3 protein. The profile shows over 40,000 distinct CDR3 sequences, more than 10% of them singletons. The sample originates from a study of read filtering for tumor transcriptome and immune sequencing. In the study overall: Transcriptome libraries were built from DNase-treated RNA.

Findings of the study overall: Sorted CD138-negative bone marrow cells were not purified T cells. In IR-seq, single-read clonotypes were 70% to 85% of clonotypes but around 4% of reads.

The sequenced sample was a population of CD138-negative cells sorted from bone marrow. This rearrangement joins TRBV24-1 to TRBJ1-5; D call uncertain. The receptor comes from a donor over 35 with multiple myeloma. This chain's CDR3 is CATSDAEYQPQHF. The CDR3 nucleotides are TGTGCCACCAGTGACGCGGAATATCAGCCCCAGCATTTT.